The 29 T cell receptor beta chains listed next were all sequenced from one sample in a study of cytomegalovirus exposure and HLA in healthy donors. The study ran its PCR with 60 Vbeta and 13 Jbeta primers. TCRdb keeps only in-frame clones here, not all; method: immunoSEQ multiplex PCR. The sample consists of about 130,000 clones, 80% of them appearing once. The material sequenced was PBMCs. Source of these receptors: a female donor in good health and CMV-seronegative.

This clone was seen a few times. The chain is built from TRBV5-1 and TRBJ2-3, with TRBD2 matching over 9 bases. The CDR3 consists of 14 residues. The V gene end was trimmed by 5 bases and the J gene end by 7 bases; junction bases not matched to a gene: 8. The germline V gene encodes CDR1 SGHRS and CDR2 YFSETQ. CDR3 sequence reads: CASSFGTSSYTQYF. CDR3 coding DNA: TGCGCCAGCAGTTTTGGGACTAGCAGTTATACGCAGTATTTT. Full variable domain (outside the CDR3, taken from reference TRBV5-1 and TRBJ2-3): KAGVTQTPRYLIKTRGQQVTLSCSPISGHRSVSWYQQTPGQGLQFLFEYFSETQRNKGNFPGRFSGRQFSNSRSEMNVSTLELGDSALYLCASSFGTSSYTQYFGPGTRLTVL.

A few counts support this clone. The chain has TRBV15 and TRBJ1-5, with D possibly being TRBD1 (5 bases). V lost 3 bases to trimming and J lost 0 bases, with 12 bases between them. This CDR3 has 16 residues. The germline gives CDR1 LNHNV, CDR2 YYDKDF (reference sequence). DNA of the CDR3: TGTGCCACCAGCAGCAGCGGGGGTTTTAGCAATCAGCCCCAGCATTTT. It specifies CATSSSGGFSNQPQHF.

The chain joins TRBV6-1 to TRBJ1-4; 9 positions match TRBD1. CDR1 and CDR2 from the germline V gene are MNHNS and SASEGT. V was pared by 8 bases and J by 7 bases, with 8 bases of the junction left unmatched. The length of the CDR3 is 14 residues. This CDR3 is CASARTGEGEKLFF. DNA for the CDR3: TGTGCCAGCGCCAGGACAGGGGAGGGTGAAAAACTGTTTTTT.

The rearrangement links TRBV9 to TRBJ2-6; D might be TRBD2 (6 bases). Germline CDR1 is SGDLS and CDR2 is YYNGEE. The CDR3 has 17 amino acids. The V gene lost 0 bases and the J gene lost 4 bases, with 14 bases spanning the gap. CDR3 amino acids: CASSVDPGAGGANVLTF. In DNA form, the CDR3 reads TGTGCCAGCAGCGTAGACCCGGGTGCGGGAGGGGCCAACGTCCTGACTTTC.

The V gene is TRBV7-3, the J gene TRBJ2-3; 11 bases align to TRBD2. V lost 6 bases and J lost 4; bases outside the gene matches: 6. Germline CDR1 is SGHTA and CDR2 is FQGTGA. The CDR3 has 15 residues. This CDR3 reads CASRPTSGEADTQYF. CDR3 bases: TGTGCCAGCAGACCGACTAGCGGGGAGGCAGATACGCAGTATTTT.

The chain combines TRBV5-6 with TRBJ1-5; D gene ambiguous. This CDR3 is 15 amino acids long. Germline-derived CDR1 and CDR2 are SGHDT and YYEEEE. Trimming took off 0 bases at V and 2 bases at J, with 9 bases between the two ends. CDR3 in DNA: TGTGCCAGCAGCTTGGGCCAGTTGGGCAATCAGCCCCAGCATTTT. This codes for CASSLGQLGNQPQHF. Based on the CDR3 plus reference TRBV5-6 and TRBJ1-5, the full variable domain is DAGVTQSPTHLIKTRGQQVTLRCSPKSGHDTVSWYQQALGQGPQFIFQYYEEEERQRGNFPDRFSGHQFPNYSSELNVNALLLGDSALYLCASSLGQLGNQPQHFGDGTRLSIL.

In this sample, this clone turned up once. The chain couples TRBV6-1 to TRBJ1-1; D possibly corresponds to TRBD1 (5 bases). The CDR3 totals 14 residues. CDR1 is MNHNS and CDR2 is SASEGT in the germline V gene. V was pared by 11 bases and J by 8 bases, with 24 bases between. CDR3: CAAEPGGRQEEAFF. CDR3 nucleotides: TGTGCCGCGGAACCGGGGGGGAGGCAGGAAGAAGCTTTCTTT.

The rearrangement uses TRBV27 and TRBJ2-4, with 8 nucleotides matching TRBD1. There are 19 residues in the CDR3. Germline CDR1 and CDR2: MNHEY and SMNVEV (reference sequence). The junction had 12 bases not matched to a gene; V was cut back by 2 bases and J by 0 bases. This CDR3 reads CASSLGAAGGSLAKNIQYF. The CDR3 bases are TGTGCCAGCAGTTTAGGCGCGGCAGGGGGCTCTCTAGCCAAAAACATTCAGTACTTC.

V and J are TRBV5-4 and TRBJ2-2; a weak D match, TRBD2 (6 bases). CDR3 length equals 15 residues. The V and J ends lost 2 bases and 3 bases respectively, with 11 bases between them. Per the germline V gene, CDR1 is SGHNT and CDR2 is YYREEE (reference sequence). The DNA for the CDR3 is TGTGCCAGCAGCTTAACTAGCCGTGACACCGGGGAGCTGTTTTTT. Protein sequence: CASSLTSRDTGELFF. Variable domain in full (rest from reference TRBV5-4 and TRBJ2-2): ETGVTQSPTHLIKTRGQQVTLRCSSQSGHNTVSWYQQALGQGPQFIFQYYREEENGRGNFPPRFSGLQFPNYSSELNVNALELDDSALYLCASSLTSRDTGELFFGEGSRLTVL.

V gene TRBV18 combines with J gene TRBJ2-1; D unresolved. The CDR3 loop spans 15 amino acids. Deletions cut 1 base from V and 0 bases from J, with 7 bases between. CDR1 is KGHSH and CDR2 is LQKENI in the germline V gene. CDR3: CASSPRSSSYNEQFF. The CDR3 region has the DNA TGTGCCAGCTCACCACGATCCAGCTCCTACAATGAGCAGTTCTTC.

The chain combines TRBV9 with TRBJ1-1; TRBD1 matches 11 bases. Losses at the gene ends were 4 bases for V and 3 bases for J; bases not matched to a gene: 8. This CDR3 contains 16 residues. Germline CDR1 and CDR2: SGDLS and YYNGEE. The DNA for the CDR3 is TGTGCCAGCAGCTTAGTCCCGGGACAGGGGGACACTGAAGCTTTCTTT. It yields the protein CASSLVPGQGDTEAFF. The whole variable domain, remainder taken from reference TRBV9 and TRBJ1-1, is DSGVTQTPKHLITATGQRVTLRCSPRSGDLSVYWYQQSLDQGLQFLIQYYNGEERAKGNILERFSAQQFPDLHSELNLSSLELGDSALYFCASSLVPGQGDTEAFFGQGTRLTVV.

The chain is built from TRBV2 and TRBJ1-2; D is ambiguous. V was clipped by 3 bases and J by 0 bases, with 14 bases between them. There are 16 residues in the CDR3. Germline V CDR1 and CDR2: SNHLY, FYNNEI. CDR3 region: CASSEILRGSNYGYTF. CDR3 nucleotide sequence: TGTGCCAGCAGTGAGATACTTCGGGGTTCTAACTATGGCTACACCTTC.

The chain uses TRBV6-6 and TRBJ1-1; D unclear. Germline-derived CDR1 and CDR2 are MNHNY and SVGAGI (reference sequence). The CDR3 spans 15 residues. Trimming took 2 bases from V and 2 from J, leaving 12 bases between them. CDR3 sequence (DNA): TGTGCCAGCAGTTACAAGCGGCGGCCAAACACTGAAGCTTTCTTT. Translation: CASSYKRRPNTEAFF.

The CDR3 loop is CASSFRTANYGYTF. The DNA for the CDR3 is TGTGCCAGCAGCTTTCGGACAGCTAACTATGGCTACACCTTC. The V and J genes are TRBV5-4 and TRBJ1-2; possibly TRBD1 for D (6 bases). Germline CDR1 is SGHNT and CDR2 is YYREEE (reference sequence). Trimming pared 2 bases from V and 0 bases from J, leaving 8 bases between. The CDR3 contains 14 residues.

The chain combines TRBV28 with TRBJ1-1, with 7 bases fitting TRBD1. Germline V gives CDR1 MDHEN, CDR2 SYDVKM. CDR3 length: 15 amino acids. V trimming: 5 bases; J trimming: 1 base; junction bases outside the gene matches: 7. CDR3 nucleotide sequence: TGTGCCAGCAGTCCGGGAGGGGGCAAGAACACTGAAGCTTTCTTT. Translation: CASSPGGGKNTEAFF.

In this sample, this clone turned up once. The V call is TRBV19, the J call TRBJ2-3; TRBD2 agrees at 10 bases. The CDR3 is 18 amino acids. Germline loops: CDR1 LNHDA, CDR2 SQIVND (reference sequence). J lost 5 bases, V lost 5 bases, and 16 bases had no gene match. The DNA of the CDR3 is TGTGCCAGTAGTCTCCGCCTCTCAGCGGGGGGGCCAGTAGATACGCAGTATTTT. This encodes CASSLRLSAGGPVDTQYF.

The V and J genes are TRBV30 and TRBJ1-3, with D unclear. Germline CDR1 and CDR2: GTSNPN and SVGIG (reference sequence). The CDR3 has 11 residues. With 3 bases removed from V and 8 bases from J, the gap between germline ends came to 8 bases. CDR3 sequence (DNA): TGTGCCTGGAGGAGTCGGGACACCATATATTTT. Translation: CAWRSRDTIYF.

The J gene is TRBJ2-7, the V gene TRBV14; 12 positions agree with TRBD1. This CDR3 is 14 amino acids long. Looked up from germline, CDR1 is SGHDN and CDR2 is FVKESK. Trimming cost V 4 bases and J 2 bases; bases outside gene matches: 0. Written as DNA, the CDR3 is TGTGCCAGCAGCCGGGACAGGGGGCCCTACGAGCAGTACTTC. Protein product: CASSRDRGPYEQYF.

CDR3 nucleotide sequence: TGTGCCAGCAGCTTAATTTTGCGAAGCTCCTACGAGCAGTACTTC. Amino acid sequence: CASSLILRSSYEQYF. The rearrangement joins TRBV11-2 to TRBJ2-7, with D uncertain. The V gene lost 2 bases and the J gene lost 0 bases, with 11 bases spanning the gap. CDR1 SGHAT and CDR2 FQNNGV come from the germline V gene. This CDR3 comprises 15 residues.

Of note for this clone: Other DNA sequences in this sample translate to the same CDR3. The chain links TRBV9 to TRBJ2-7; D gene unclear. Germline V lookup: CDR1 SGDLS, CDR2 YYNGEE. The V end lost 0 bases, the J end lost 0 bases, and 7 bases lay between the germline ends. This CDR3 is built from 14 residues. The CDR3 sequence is CASSVVASSYEQYF. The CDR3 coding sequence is TGTGCCAGCAGCGTAGTCGCGAGCTCCTACGAGCAGTACTTC. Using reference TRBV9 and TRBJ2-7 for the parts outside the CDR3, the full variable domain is DSGVTQTPKHLITATGQRVTLRCSPRSGDLSVYWYQQSLDQGLQFLIQYYNGEERAKGNILERFSAQQFPDLHSELNLSSLELGDSALYFCASSVVASSYEQYFGPGTRLTVT.

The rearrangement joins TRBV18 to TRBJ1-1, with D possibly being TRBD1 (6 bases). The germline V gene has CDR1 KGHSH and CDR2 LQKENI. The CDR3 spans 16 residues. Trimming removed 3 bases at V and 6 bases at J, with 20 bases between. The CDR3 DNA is TGTGCCAGCTCACCCACCGGGGCAGGGGATAAGGCTGAAGCTTTCTTT. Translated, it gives CASSPTGAGDKAEAFF.

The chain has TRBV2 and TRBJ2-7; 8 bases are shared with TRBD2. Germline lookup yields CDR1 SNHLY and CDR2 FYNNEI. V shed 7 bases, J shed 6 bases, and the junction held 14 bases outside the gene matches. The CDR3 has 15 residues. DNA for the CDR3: TGTGCCAGCACCGACTCAAGCGGGAGAGCGGCCGAGCAGTACTTC. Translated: CASTDSSGRAAEQYF.

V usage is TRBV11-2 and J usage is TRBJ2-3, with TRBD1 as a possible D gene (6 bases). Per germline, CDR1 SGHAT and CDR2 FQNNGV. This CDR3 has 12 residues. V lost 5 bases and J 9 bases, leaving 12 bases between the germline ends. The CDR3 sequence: CASSPLQGTQYF. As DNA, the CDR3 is TGTGCCAGCAGCCCCCTGCAGGGGACGCAGTATTTT.

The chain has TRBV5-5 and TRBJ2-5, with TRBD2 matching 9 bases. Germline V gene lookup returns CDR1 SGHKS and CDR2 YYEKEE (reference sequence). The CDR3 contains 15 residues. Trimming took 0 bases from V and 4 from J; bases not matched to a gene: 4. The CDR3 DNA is TGTGCCAGCAGCTTGGAACTAGCGGGCGGAGAGACCCAGTACTTC. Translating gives CASSLELAGGETQYF.

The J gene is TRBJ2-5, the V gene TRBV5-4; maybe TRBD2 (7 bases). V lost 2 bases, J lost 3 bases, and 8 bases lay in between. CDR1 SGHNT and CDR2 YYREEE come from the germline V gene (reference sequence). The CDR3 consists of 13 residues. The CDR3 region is CASSLGGEETQYF. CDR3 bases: TGTGCCAGCAGCTTAGGGGGGGAAGAGACCCAGTACTTC. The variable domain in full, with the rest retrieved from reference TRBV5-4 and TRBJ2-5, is ETGVTQSPTHLIKTRGQQVTLRCSSQSGHNTVSWYQQALGQGPQFIFQYYREEENGRGNFPPRFSGLQFPNYSSELNVNALELDDSALYLCASSLGGEETQYFGPGTRLLVL.

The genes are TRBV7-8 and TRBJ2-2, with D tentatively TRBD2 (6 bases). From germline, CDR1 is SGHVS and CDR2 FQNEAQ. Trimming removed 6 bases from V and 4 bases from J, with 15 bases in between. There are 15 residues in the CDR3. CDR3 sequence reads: CASSLSSGVTGELFF. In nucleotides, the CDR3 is TGTGCCAGCAGTTTATCGTCGGGAGTCACCGGGGAGCTGTTTTTT.

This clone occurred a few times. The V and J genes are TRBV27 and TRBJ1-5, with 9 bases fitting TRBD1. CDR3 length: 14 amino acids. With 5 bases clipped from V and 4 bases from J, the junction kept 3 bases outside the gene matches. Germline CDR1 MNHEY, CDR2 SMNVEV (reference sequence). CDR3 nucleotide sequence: TGTGCCAGCAGTCCGGACAGGGGTAATCAGCCCCAGCATTTT. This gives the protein CASSPDRGNQPQHF.

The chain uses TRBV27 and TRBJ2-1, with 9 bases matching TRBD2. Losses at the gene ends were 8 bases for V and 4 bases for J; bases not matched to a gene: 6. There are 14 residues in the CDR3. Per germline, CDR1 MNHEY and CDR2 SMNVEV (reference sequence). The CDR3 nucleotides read TGTGCCAGCGTAGCGGGAGTCGGGTACAATGAGCAGTTCTTC. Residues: CASVAGVGYNEQFF.

The CDR3 spells CASTNLAGGPYEQYF. In DNA, the CDR3 is TGTGCCAGCACTAACCTAGCGGGAGGGCCATACGAGCAGTACTTC. V gene TRBV19 combines with J gene TRBJ2-7, with 12 positions matching TRBD2. The length of the CDR3 is 15 residues. CDR1 is LNHDA and CDR2 is SQIVND in the germline V gene (reference sequence). Germline trimming cut 9 bases from V and 4 bases from J; bases unmatched to any gene: 10.